This paragraph reports one TCR beta chain. There are 17 residues in the CDR3. CDR1 is LNHDA, CDR2 SQIVND, per germline (reference sequence). Trimming took 3 bases from V and 6 from J; bases not matched to a gene: 13. TCRdb keeps only in-frame clones here, not all; method: immunoSEQ multiplex PCR. The sample includes over 150,000 clones, about 86% of them seen just once. The data are from a study of blood T cell repertoires in COVID-19. Turning to the study itself: PBMCs, B-cell-depleted T cells, or T cells provided the cDNA or gDNA that made up the material.

This rearrangement joins TRBV19 to TRBJ1-2, with 10 bases that match TRBD1. This clonotype was obtained from a man in his fifties or sixties with active or convalescent COVID-19. Input material: peripheral blood. CDR3 DNA: TGTGCCAGTAGTATGTTGACGGGACAGGGGATTTCAGATGGCTACACCTTC. It codes for CASSMLTGQGISDGYTF. Full variable domain (remainder filled in from reference TRBV19 and TRBJ1-2): DGGITQSPKYLFRKEGQNVTLSCEQNLNHDAMYWYRQDPGQGLRLIYYSQIVNDFQKGDIAEGYSVSREKKESFPLTVTSAQKNPTAFYLCASSMLTGQGISDGYTFGSGTRLTVV.